The T cell receptor beta chain described here comes from a study of graft-versus-host responses after intestinal transplantation. Study-level information: All recipients were transplanted with multivisceral, liver-intestinal, or isolated intestinal grafts. Tacrolimus and steroids were given for about 3 years to all recipients after anti-thymocyte globulin induction.

The CDR3 runs to 22 residues. Germline CDR1 and CDR2: LGHNA and YNFKEQ. The V gene lost 3 bases and the J gene lost 5 bases, with 37 bases spanning the gap. A word on this clone: The antigen is undetermined.

The study's findings and limits: Some patients had graft-donor T cell macrochimerism. In their allografts, the ratios of graft-versus-host to host-versus-graft T cell clones were high. Present in recipient marrow, GvH clones included some that appeared first in ileum or blood.

The protocol was immunoSEQ multiplex PCR, while the TCRdb copy is restricted to in-frame clones and leaves out a portion. The sample comprises 80,000 to 100,000 clones, under 85% of which are singletons, and about 18% rests with the top ten. The V gene is TRBV4-2, the J gene TRBJ2-5, with D possibly being TRBD1 or TRBD2 (6 bases each). This clonotype was obtained from a human donor who received an intestinal transplant. The sample here was unstimulated CD8+ T cells sorted from spleen or lymph node cells, taken before intestinal transplant. CDR3 coding DNA: TGTGCCAGCAGCCAGTGGTACGGGGGCCGGTTATTAGGGTTTGCTGGTTTGGAGACCCAGTACTTC. Amino acid sequence: CASSQWYGGRLLGFAGLETQYF.